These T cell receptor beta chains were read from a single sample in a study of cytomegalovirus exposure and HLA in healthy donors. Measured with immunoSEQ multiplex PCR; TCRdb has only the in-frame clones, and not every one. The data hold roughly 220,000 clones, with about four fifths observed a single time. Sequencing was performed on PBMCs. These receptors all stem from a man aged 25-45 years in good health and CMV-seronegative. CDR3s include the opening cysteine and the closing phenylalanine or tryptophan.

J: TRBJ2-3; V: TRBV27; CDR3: CASSPLRTVPNTQYF
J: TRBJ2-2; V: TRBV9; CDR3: CASSVVTGGQGTGELFF
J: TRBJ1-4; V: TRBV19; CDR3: CASRHIDRGNEKLFF
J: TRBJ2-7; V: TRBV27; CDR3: CASSNTGGGDYEQYF
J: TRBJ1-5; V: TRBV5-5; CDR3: CASSLEGTVLGNQPQHF
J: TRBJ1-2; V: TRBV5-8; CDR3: CASSLSLSGIYGYTF
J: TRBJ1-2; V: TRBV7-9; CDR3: CSSSLHLGQGHGYTF
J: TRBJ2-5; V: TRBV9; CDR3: CASSANGLAGETQYF
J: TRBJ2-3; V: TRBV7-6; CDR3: CAVAGENTDTQYF
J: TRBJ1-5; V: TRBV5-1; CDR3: CASSLGGRINQPQHF
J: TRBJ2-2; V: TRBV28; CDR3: CASRHRQGRGTGELFF
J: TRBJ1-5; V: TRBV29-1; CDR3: CSATTGNQPQHF
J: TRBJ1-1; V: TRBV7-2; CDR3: CASSFTGANTEAFF
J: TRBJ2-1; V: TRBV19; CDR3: CASSIFQGNEQFF
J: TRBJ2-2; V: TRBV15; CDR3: CATSKAGTGELFF